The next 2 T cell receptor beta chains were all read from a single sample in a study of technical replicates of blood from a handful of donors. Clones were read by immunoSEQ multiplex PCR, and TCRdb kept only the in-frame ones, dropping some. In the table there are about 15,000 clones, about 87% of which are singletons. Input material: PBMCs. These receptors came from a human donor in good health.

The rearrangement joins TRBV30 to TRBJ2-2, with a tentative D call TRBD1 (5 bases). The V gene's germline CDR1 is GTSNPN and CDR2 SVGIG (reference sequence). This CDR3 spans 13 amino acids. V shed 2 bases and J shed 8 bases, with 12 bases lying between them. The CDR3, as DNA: TGTGCCTGGAGTCCAGGGAATGGGGGGGAGCTGTTTTTT. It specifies CAWSPGNGGELFF.

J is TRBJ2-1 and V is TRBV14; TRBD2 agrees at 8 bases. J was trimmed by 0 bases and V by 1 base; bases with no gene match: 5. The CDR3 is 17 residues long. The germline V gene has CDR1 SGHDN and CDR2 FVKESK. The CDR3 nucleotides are TGTGCCAGCAGCCAAGGACTAGCGATACCCTCCTACAATGAGCAGTTCTTC. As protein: CASSQGLAIPSYNEQFF.